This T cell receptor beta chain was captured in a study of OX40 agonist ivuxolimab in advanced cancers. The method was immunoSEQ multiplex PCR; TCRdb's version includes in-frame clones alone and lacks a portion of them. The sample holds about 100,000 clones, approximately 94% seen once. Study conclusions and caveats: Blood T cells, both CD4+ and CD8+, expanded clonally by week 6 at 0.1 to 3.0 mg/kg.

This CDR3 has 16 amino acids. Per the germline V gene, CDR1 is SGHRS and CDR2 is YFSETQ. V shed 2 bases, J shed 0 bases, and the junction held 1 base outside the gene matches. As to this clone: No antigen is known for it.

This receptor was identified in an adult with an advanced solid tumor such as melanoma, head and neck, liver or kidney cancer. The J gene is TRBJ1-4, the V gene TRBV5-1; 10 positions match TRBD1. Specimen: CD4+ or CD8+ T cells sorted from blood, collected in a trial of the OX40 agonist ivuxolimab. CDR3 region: CASSFGQGATNEKLFF. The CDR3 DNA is TGCGCCAGCAGCTTCGGACAGGGGGCAACTAATGAAAAACTGTTTTTT.